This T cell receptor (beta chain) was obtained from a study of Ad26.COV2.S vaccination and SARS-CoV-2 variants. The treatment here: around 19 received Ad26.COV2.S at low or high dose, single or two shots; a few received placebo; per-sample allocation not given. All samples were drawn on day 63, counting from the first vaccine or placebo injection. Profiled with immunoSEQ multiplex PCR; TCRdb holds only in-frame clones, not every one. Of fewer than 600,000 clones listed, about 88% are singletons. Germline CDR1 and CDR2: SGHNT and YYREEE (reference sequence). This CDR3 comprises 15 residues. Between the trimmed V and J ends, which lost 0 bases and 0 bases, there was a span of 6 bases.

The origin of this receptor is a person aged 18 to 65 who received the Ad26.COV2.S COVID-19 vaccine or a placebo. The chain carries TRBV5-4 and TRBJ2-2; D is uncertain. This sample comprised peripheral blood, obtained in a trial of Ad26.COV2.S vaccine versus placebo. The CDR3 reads CASSLETPNTGELFF. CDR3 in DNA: TGTGCCAGCAGCTTGGAGACACCGAACACCGGGGAGCTGTTTTTT.